The clone carrying this T cell receptor (beta chain) was counted a single time. This sample includes further DNA sequences coding for the same CDR3. The record originates from a study of blood T cell repertoires in COVID-19. At the level of the study: Italy, Spain and the United States were the sources of the convalescent and acute COVID-19 samples. T cells, B-cell-depleted T cells, or PBMCs provided the cDNA or gDNA that served as material.

Per germline, CDR1 KGHSH and CDR2 LQKENI. This CDR3 comprises 13 residues. V was cut by 3 bases and J by 7 bases, with 12 bases left in between. Enrolment of Seattle patients took place during active infection, and they were followed longitudinally. The protocol was immunoSEQ multiplex PCR, while the TCRdb copy is restricted to in-frame clones and leaves out a portion. The sample carries about 350,000 clones, about 91% recorded once. Sample: peripheral blood. This receptor was taken from a man in his thirties or forties with COVID-19, enrolled during active disease. The genes are TRBV18 and TRBJ1-1; D not certain. This chain's CDR3 is CASSPLVAGEAFF. As DNA, the CDR3 is TGTGCCAGCTCACCTTTGGTAGCGGGTGAAGCTTTCTTT.